This record covers a single T cell receptor beta chain. The data derive from a study of blood T cell repertoires in COVID-19. Background on the study: Samples taken during acute and convalescent COVID-19 were collected in the United States, Italy and Spain. In each case, the material was cDNA or gDNA derived from T cells, B-cell-depleted T cells, or PBMCs.

Germline values: CDR1 MNHNY, CDR2 SVGAGI (reference sequence). V lost 8 bases to trimming and J lost 1 base, with 9 bases between them. The CDR3 length is 14 residues. In the original processing: Reference gene primers were amplified, and this amplification served to estimate nucleated cell counts. TCRdb's copy holds only in-frame clones and misses some; the assay was immunoSEQ multiplex PCR. From that table come the V and J calls and clone size; the DNA was used to work out D and trimming. The repertoire consists of around 250,000 clones, with roughly 84% occurring once and the leading ten covering less than 2%.

The rearrangement joins TRBV6-6 to TRBJ2-6; perhaps TRBD1 as D (6 bases). The receptor's source is a woman aged 40 to 49 who had recovered from COVID-19. Source material: peripheral blood. The CDR3 reads CASEGQSGANVLTF. CDR3 DNA sequence: TGTGCCAGCGAAGGACAGTCTGGGGCCAACGTCCTGACTTTC.